This TCR beta chain was retrieved from a study of shared clonotypes between healthy human individuals. General study findings and limits: Unshared clonotypes carried lower generation probabilities than those common to all four donors. Among the subsets, naive ones generally showed larger estimated richness than memory ones.

The sample holds one count of this clone. Antigen unknown. Original methodology: There were no quality scores in the junction-only immunoSEQ sequences, so filtering differed. Sequenced by immunoSEQ multiplex PCR; TCRdb stores in-frame clones only, minus some. The V and J calls and clone size were taken over from that table, and D and trimming were inferred from the DNA. Altogether 500,000 to 550,000 clones are present, approximately 95% being singletons, with the ten largest covering nearly 0.065%. Germline-derived CDR1 and CDR2 are MDHEN and SYDVKM. The CDR3 loop spans 15 amino acids. V gave up 3 bases and J gave up 3 bases, with 11 bases separating them.

This sequence joins TRBV28 and TRBJ2-2; no definite D call. This clonotype was sampled from a woman under 40 in good health. The specimen was naive CD4+ T cells sorted from blood. Subset meaning: CD45RA+ positively selected. CDR3: CASSLAGIDTGELFF. Here the CDR3 DNA reads TGTGCCAGCAGTTTGGCCGGTATCGACACCGGGGAGCTGTTTTTT. The full variable domain, in which reference TRBV28 and TRBJ2-2 provide the parts outside the CDR3, is DVKVTQSSRYLVKRTGEKVFLECVQDMDHENMFWYRQDPGLGLRLIYFSYDVKMKEKGDIPEGYSVSREKKERFSLILESASTNQTSMYLCASSLAGIDTGELFFGEGSRLTVL.